This T cell receptor beta chain was obtained from a study of blood T cell repertoires in COVID-19. Overall study context: The origin of the acute and convalescent COVID-19 samples was the United States, Italy and Spain. Sample material is recorded as cDNA or gDNA derived from T cells, B-cell-depleted T cells, or PBMCs.

In the original analysis: Amplification from reference gene primers served as the basis for estimated nucleated cell counts. Some clones are missing from TCRdb's copy, which holds only in-frame ones; the method was immunoSEQ multiplex PCR. For V, J and clone size, that table is used; D and trimming come from the DNA. The sample contains over 200,000 clones, about 87% of which appear only once. Looked up from germline, CDR1 is SGHDT and CDR2 is YYEEEE. This CDR3 has 15 amino acids. V was shortened by 4 bases and J by 7 bases, with 17 bases between the two germline ends. This TCR derives from a man aged 55-75 years who had recovered from COVID-19. This chain links TRBV5-6 with TRBJ2-2, with a possible D match to TRBD2 (5 bases). The sequenced material came from peripheral blood. Written as DNA, the CDR3 is TGTGCCAGCAGCCCTGTTTCCGGGGAGAACGGGGAGCTGTTTTTT. This encodes CASSPVSGENGELFF.